These 8 T cell receptor beta chains came from one sample sequenced in a study of cytomegalovirus exposure and HLA in healthy donors. PCR primers comprised 60 Vbeta and 13 Jbeta primers. TCRdb keeps only in-frame clones here, not all; method: immunoSEQ multiplex PCR. Of under 110,000 clones in the sample, roughly 70% were seen once. The material sequenced was PBMCs. These receptors originate from a male donor in good health and CMV-seropositive.

V gene TRBV4-3 combines with J gene TRBJ1-1; possibly TRBD1 for D (5 bases). CDR1 is LGHNA, CDR2 YSLEER, per germline. The CDR3 runs to 14 residues. Between the trimmed V and J ends, which lost 1 base and 5 bases, there was a span of 11 bases. The CDR3 here is CASSQGGGRTEAFF. The CDR3 DNA sequence: TGCGCCAGCAGCCAAGGGGGGGGGAGGACTGAAGCTTTCTTT.

V gene TRBV5-1 combines with J gene TRBJ2-7; tentative D call: TRBD2 (5 bases). CDR3 length: 14 amino acids. V was shortened by 4 bases and J by 3 bases, with 14 bases between the two germline ends. The V gene's germline CDR1 is SGHRS and CDR2 YFSETQ. Here the CDR3 DNA reads TGCGCCAGCAGCCCCCCGGCCGGGATCTACGAGCAGTACTTC. Translated, it gives CASSPPAGIYEQYF. Full variable domain (rest looked up from reference TRBV5-1 and TRBJ2-7): KAGVTQTPRYLIKTRGQQVTLSCSPISGHRSVSWYQQTPGQGLQFLFEYFSETQRNKGNFPGRFSGRQFSNSRSEMNVSTLELGDSALYLCASSPPAGIYEQYFGPGTRLTVT.

The chain links TRBV5-4 to TRBJ2-5; 7 bases fit TRBD2. The CDR3 spans 14 residues. V gave up 1 base and J gave up 5 bases; unmatched junction bases: 5. Looked up from germline, CDR1 is SGHNT and CDR2 is YYREEE (reference sequence). The CDR3 region is CASSLWGEGETQYF. The DNA for the CDR3 is TGTGCCAGCAGCTTGTGGGGGGAGGGGGAGACCCAGTACTTC.

This clone came up a few times. The chain has TRBV10-3 and TRBJ2-7, with D possibly being TRBD2 (6 bases). This CDR3 has 14 residues. Germline assignment: CDR1 ENHRY and CDR2 SYGVKD. Trimming left V 10 bases short and J 0 bases short, with 16 bases between. CDR3 loop: CASRIAGSSYEQYF. The DNA of the CDR3 is TGTGCCAGTAGAATAGCCGGGAGCTCCTACGAGCAGTACTTC.

The chain employs TRBV19 and TRBJ1-3; no clear D gene. Germline assignment: CDR1 LNHDA and CDR2 SQIVND (reference sequence). This CDR3 has 13 residues. Trimming left V 4 bases short and J 4 bases short, with 8 bases between. The CDR3 sequence is CASSNNLGNTIYF. CDR3 in DNA: TGTGCCAGTAGTAACAACCTGGGAAACACCATATATTTT.

This rearrangement joins TRBV29-1 to TRBJ2-7; 7 nucleotides line up with TRBD1. There are 12 residues in the CDR3. Looked up from germline, CDR1 is SQVTM and CDR2 is ANQGSEA. V lost 7 bases, J lost 0 bases, and 3 bases stayed unmatched. CDR3: CSGGQNSYEQYF. The CDR3 DNA is TGCAGCGGGGGACAGAACTCCTACGAGCAGTACTTC.

The V gene is TRBV4-2, the J gene TRBJ2-1; 11 bases fit TRBD2. The CDR3 runs to 16 residues. Germline CDR1 and CDR2: LGHNA and YNFKEQ. The V segment lost 0 bases and the J segment 6 bases; nucleotides outside the gene matches: 4. CDR3 residues: CASSQDAGTSGNEQFF. CDR3 DNA sequence: TGTGCCAGCAGCCAAGATGCTGGGACTAGCGGCAATGAGCAGTTCTTC.

The genes are TRBV5-3 and TRBJ1-2; possibly TRBD1 for D (6 bases). TRBV5-3 carries the ORF label, with uncertain function. V gave up 4 bases and J gave up 2 bases, with 9 bases separating them. This CDR3 has 13 residues. This CDR3 is CARSPGQNYGYTF. Written as DNA, the CDR3 is TGTGCCAGAAGCCCCGGACAGAACTATGGCTACACCTTC.